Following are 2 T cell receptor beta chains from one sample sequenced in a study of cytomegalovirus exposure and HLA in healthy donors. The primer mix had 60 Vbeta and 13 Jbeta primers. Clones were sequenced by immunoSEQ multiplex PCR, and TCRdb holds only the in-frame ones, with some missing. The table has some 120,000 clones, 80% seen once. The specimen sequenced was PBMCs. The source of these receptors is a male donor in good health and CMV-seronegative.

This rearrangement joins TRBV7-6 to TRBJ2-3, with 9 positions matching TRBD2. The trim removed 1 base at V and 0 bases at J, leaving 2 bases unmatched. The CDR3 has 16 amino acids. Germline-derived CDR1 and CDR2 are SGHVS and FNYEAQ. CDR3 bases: TGTGCCAGCAGCTTAGTAACTAGCGGGAGCACAGATACGCAGTATTTT. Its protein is CASSLVTSGSTDTQYF.

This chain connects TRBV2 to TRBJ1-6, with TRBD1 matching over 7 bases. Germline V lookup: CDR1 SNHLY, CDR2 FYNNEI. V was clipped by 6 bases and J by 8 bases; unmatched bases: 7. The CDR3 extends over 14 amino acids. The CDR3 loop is CASSPRQGYSPLHF. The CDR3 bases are TGTGCCAGCAGCCCCAGACAGGGTTATTCACCCCTCCACTTT.